Below are 5 T cell receptor beta chains sequenced from a single sample in a study of shared clonotypes between healthy human individuals. Clones were sequenced by immunoSEQ multiplex PCR, and TCRdb holds only the in-frame ones, with some missing. The sample shows under 2,500,000 clones, 95% of them seen only once. The source material was naive CD4+ T cells sorted from blood. Subset defined: CD45RA+ positively selected. The receptor set was obtained from a man between 18 and 35 years old in good health.

This chain joins TRBV6-6 and TRBJ2-1; TRBD2 matches at 10 bases. The CDR3 is 15 residues long. V lost 7 bases to trimming and J lost 4 bases; unmatched junction nucleotides: 7. In germline, CDR1 is MNHNY, CDR2 SVGAGI (reference sequence). CDR3 amino acids: CASTQTSGVYNEQFF. CDR3 bases: TGTGCCAGCACTCAAACTAGCGGGGTTTACAATGAGCAGTTCTTC.

This chain joins TRBV7-2 and TRBJ1-1; no firm D call. V lost 4 bases to trimming and J lost 0 bases, with 6 bases between them. The CDR3 totals 13 residues. Germline values: CDR1 SGHTA, CDR2 FQGNSA. This CDR3 reads CASSSPMNTEAFF. CDR3 DNA: TGTGCCAGCAGCTCCCCCATGAACACTGAAGCTTTCTTT.

V is TRBV5-4 and J is TRBJ2-3; D might be TRBD2 (5 bases). The CDR3 is made up of 14 amino acids. Germline V lookup: CDR1 SGHNT, CDR2 YYREEE (reference sequence). Trimming took off 5 bases at V and 4 bases at J, with 14 bases between the two ends. The CDR3 loop is CASSRPGGADTQYF. The CDR3, as DNA: TGTGCCAGCAGTCGACCCGGAGGAGCAGATACGCAGTATTTT.

This chain joins TRBV5-5 and TRBJ2-7; D perhaps matches TRBD1 (5 bases). V shed 1 base and J shed 4 bases, with 15 bases lying between them. CDR3 length: 15 amino acids. Germline-derived CDR1 and CDR2 are SGHKS and YYEKEE (reference sequence). CDR3 sequence: CASSLSQGLLYEQYF. The CDR3 DNA reads TGTGCCAGCAGCTTGAGCCAGGGTCTATTGTACGAGCAGTACTTC.

V is TRBV4-1 and J is TRBJ1-6, with a tentative D call TRBD1 (5 bases). Germline CDR1 and CDR2: MGHRA and YSYEKL. V shed 0 bases and J shed 14 bases, with 17 bases lying between them. The CDR3 consists of 15 residues. The CDR3 protein is CASSQDSTARGALHF. The CDR3 DNA is TGCGCCAGCAGCCAAGATAGCACAGCCCGAGGGGCCCTCCACTTT.